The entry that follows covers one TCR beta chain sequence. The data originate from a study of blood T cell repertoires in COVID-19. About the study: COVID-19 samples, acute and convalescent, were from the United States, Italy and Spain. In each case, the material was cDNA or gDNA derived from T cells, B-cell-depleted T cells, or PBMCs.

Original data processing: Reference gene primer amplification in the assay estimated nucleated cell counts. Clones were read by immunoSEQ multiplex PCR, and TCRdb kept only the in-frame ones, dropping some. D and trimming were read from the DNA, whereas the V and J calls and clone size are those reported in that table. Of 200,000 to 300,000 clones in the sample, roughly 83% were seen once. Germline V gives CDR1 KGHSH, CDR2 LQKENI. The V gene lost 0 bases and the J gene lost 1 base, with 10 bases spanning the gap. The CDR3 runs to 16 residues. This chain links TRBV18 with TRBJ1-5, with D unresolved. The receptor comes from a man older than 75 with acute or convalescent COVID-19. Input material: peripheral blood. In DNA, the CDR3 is TGTGCCAGCTCACCACCGGGCACTGGGAGCAATCAGCCCCAGCATTTT. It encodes CASSPPGTGSNQPQHF.